This passage covers 30 T cell receptor beta chains from one sample sequenced in a study of T cell responses to AZD1222 COVID-19 vaccine. Sequencing used immunoSEQ multiplex PCR; TCRdb keeps in-frame clones, though not all of them. The sample carries some 180,000 clones, approximately 88% recorded once. Sequenced material: peripheral blood, taken 28 days after the second AZD1222 dose. The receptor set was obtained from an adult who received the AZD1222 COVID-19 vaccine.

The chain combines TRBV20-1 with TRBJ1-2, with unresolved D. This CDR3 has 14 amino acids. CDR1 DFQATT and CDR2 SNEGSKA come from the germline V gene (reference sequence). V was clipped by 3 bases and J by 0 bases, with 11 bases between them. The CDR3 DNA reads TGCAGTGCTAGTGGGATAGGGACTAACTATGGCTACACCTTC. Translation: CSASGIGTNYGYTF.

This clone was observed a few times. The CDR3 region is CATSDASGKRETQYF. The CDR3 bases are TGTGCCACCAGTGATGCCTCCGGGAAAAGGGAGACCCAGTACTTC. The V and J genes are TRBV24-1 and TRBJ2-5; D is perhaps TRBD2 (5 bases). The V gene's germline CDR1 is KGHDR and CDR2 SFDVKD. Trimming left V 3 bases short and J 5 bases short, with 15 bases between. CDR3 size: 15 residues.

The rearrangement joins TRBV2 to TRBJ2-7; 9 bases are shared with TRBD1. The CDR3 has 14 amino acids. CDR1 is SNHLY and CDR2 is FYNNEI in the germline V gene. Trimming took 7 bases from V and 9 from J; bases not matched to a gene: 13. CDR3 sequence (DNA): TGTGCCAGCAAGGAGACAGGGGGGGACCTAAGGCAGTACTTC. This gives the protein CASKETGGDLRQYF. Together with reference TRBV2 and TRBJ2-7, the CDR3 gives the full variable domain: EPEVTQTPSHQVTQMGQEVILRCVPISNHLYFYWYRQILGQKVEFLVSFYNNEISEKSEIFDDQFSVERPDGSNFTLKIRSTKLEDSAMYFCASKETGGDLRQYFGPGTRLTVT.

The chain joins TRBV19 to TRBJ2-3; 7 bases match TRBD1. This CDR3 has 15 residues. V trimming: 5 bases; J trimming: 4 bases; junction bases outside the gene matches: 9. CDR1 is LNHDA, CDR2 SQIVND, per germline (reference sequence). The DNA of the CDR3 is TGTGCCAGTAGTGAAGGGGGCCGTTACCCAGATACGCAGTATTTT. Its translation is CASSEGGRYPDTQYF.

This clone was picked up one time. The rearrangement links TRBV15 to TRBJ2-7; 9 bases align to TRBD1. V lost 1 base and J lost 5; bases outside the gene matches: 18. CDR1 is LNHNV and CDR2 is YYDKDF in the germline V gene (reference sequence). The CDR3 consists of 19 residues. CDR3 coding DNA: TGTGCCACCAGCAGAGCTTCCGGTCCACAGGGGGCTTTGTTGCACGAGCAGTACTTC. Translated: CATSRASGPQGALLHEQYF.

This clone occurred a few times. V gene TRBV5-1 combines with J gene TRBJ2-7; 8 nucleotides align to TRBD1. Germline trimming cut 2 bases from V and 6 bases from J; bases unmatched to any gene: 10. CDR3 length: 15 residues. Looked up from germline, CDR1 is SGHRS and CDR2 is YFSETQ. In DNA form, the CDR3 reads TGCGCCAGCAGCTTACTCTTGGACAGGGATGCCGAGCAGTACTTC. Translated: CASSLLLDRDAEQYF.

The chain is built from TRBV19 and TRBJ1-6; D not certain. The germline V and J ends were trimmed by 3 bases and 7 bases, with 13 bases remaining between them. CDR3 length equals 15 residues. In germline, CDR1 is LNHDA, CDR2 SQIVND (reference sequence). The DNA for the CDR3 is TGTGCCAGTAGTATTGGACGGAGGATAAATTCACCCCTCCACTTT. This sequence encodes CASSIGRRINSPLHF.

The rearrangement uses TRBV20-1 and TRBJ2-7, with D possibly being TRBD2 (6 bases). V was cut by 3 bases and J by 2 bases, with 11 bases left in between. The CDR3 runs to 13 residues. Germline assignment: CDR1 DFQATT and CDR2 SNEGSKA (reference sequence). CDR3 amino acids: CSASSGGAYEQYF. CDR3 in DNA: TGCAGTGCTAGTAGCGGCGGGGCCTACGAGCAGTACTTC.

V is TRBV5-6 and J is TRBJ2-5; TRBD1 agrees at 8 bases. V lost 4 bases and J lost 7; bases outside the gene matches: 9. The CDR3 runs 14 residues. From germline, CDR1 is SGHDT and CDR2 YYEEEE. This chain's CDR3 is CASSPGTGVGTQYF. The CDR3 DNA sequence: TGTGCCAGCAGCCCCGGGACAGGAGTAGGGACCCAGTACTTC.

This chain joins TRBV7-2 and TRBJ2-1; the D is unclear. V lost 5 bases and J 3 bases, leaving 8 bases between the germline ends. CDR1 is SGHTA, CDR2 FQGNSA, per germline. The CDR3 totals 13 residues. The CDR3 DNA reads as TGTGCCAGCAGCCGAACGGGCTACAATGAGCAGTTCTTC. It encodes CASSRTGYNEQFF.

The chain has TRBV6-5 and TRBJ2-7, with 7 nucleotides matching TRBD2. The CDR3 loop spans 15 amino acids. V trimming: 4 bases; J trimming: 1 base; junction bases outside the gene matches: 7. Germline V lookup: CDR1 MNHEY, CDR2 SVGAGI. The CDR3, as DNA: TGTGCCAGCAGTTTAAGCGGGGCGGGTTCCTACGAGCAGTACTTC. Its translation is CASSLSGAGSYEQYF.

This rearrangement joins TRBV10-1 to TRBJ2-3; D gene unclear. CDR3 length: 15 residues. Germline CDR1 is WNHNN and CDR2 is SYGVQD (reference sequence). The V end lost 0 bases, the J end lost 6 bases, and 13 bases lay between the germline ends. The CDR3: CASSESKRAGDTQYF. Here the CDR3 DNA reads TGCGCCAGCAGTGAGTCGAAAAGGGCTGGTGATACGCAGTATTTT.

The chain joins TRBV7-9 to TRBJ1-2, with 7 positions matching TRBD1. The V and J ends lost 4 bases and 0 bases, in that order; junction bases with no gene match: 11. In germline, CDR1 is SEHNR, CDR2 FQNEAQ (reference sequence). The CDR3 consists of 17 residues. The CDR3 DNA follows: TGTGCCAGCAGCTCTCCTCAGGGGGTCAGGGCTAACTATGGCTACACCTTC. It yields the protein CASSSPQGVRANYGYTF.

This chain uses TRBV5-1 with TRBJ1-2; D unclear. CDR1 is SGHRS and CDR2 is YFSETQ in the germline V gene. This CDR3 is 15 amino acids long. Trimming removed 3 bases at V and 4 bases at J, with 16 bases between. The CDR3, as DNA: TGCGCCAGCAGCTCACAAGACGGGTTCGGCTATGGCTACACCTTC. It is translated as CASSSQDGFGYGYTF.

This clone occurred once. The rearrangement uses TRBV6-1 and TRBJ2-7; no definite D call. V was clipped by 1 base and J by 5 bases, with 6 bases between them. The CDR3 spans 12 residues. Germline CDR1 and CDR2: MNHNS and SASEGT. The CDR3 here is CASSEVSDEQYF. The CDR3 DNA sequence: TGTGCCAGCAGTGAAGTGTCTGACGAGCAGTACTTC.

V gene TRBV5-1 combines with J gene TRBJ2-3; D tentatively reads TRBD1 or TRBD2 (5 bases each). Germline CDR1 and CDR2: SGHRS and YFSETQ. V was cut by 1 base and J by 0 bases, with 9 bases left in between. The CDR3 covers 15 residues. CDR3 nucleotide sequence: TGCGCCAGCAGCTTGTGGGGACCTAGCACAGATACGCAGTATTTT. It specifies CASSLWGPSTDTQYF.

The gene calls are TRBV4-1 and TRBJ1-2; 11 bases fit TRBD1. The CDR3 contains 15 residues. Germline trimming cut 3 bases from V and 4 bases from J; bases unmatched to any gene: 4. CDR1 is MGHRA, CDR2 YSYEKL, per germline. The CDR3 is CASSQPGQGVYGYTF. The DNA for the CDR3 is TGCGCCAGCAGCCAGCCGGGACAGGGGGTCTATGGCTACACCTTC.

The chain uses TRBV5-1 and TRBJ2-3, with TRBD2 matching over 7 bases. Germline-derived CDR1 and CDR2 are SGHRS and YFSETQ. The CDR3 runs 15 residues. The V gene end was trimmed by 7 bases and the J gene end by 3 bases; junction bases not matched to a gene: 11. The DNA for the CDR3 is TGCGCCAGCGGTGTAGGGGCGGGGGTAACAGATACGCAGTATTTT. Amino acids: CASGVGAGVTDTQYF.

The chain has TRBV6-4 and TRBJ2-3; 10 bases line up with TRBD1. The CDR3 is 14 residues long. J was trimmed by 6 bases and V by 10 bases; bases with no gene match: 10. CDR1 and CDR2 (germline): MRHNA, SNTAGT. CDR3 in DNA: TGTGCCACAAGTGCCGGGACAGGGGTGGATACGCAGTATTTT. It yields the protein CATSAGTGVDTQYF.

The chain carries TRBV3-1 (or the pseudogene TRBV3-2) and TRBJ2-7, with 10 bases matching TRBD1. Per the germline V gene, CDR1 is LGHDT and CDR2 is YNNKEL (reference sequence). Trimming cost V 4 bases and J 5 bases; bases outside gene matches: 11. The CDR3 length is 16 residues. The CDR3 protein is CASSRYEGQGWHEQYF. CDR3 in DNA: TGTGCCAGCAGCCGATACGAGGGACAGGGGTGGCACGAGCAGTACTTC.

Only a few counts were recorded for this clone. V and J are TRBV7-2 and TRBJ1-3, with TRBD1 as a possible D gene (6 bases). Trimming cost V 4 bases and J 2 bases, with 15 bases left between them. Germline lookup yields CDR1 SGHTA and CDR2 FQGNSA. The CDR3 contains 16 residues. The CDR3 loop is CASSSQGGWAGNTIYF. In DNA form, the CDR3 reads TGTGCCAGCAGCTCACAGGGCGGATGGGCTGGAAACACCATATATTTT.

A note on this clone: The junction does not match germline at one end; this may be a read error. The chain recombines TRBV7-2 with TRBJ1-5; 7 positions match TRBD1. Germline lookup yields CDR1 SGHTA and CDR2 FQGNSA. The CDR3 length is 16 residues. The CDR3 region has the DNA TGTGTCAGCAGTCGGGACAGCGGAAGGGGCAATCAGCCCCAGCATTTT. Translating gives CVSSRDSGRGNQPQHF.

The count of this clone is one. The chain couples TRBV2 to TRBJ2-5; D may correspond to TRBD1 or TRBD2 (5 bases each). This CDR3 is built from 13 residues. V lost 6 bases and J 2 bases, leaving 10 bases between the germline ends. From germline, CDR1 is SNHLY and CDR2 FYNNEI. The CDR3 here is CASRGRQQETQYF. The CDR3 DNA follows: TGTGCCAGCAGGGGACGTCAACAAGAGACCCAGTACTTC.

The chain uses TRBV27 and TRBJ2-5, with D unresolved. There are 15 residues in the CDR3. V lost 0 bases and J 3 bases, leaving 11 bases between the germline ends. Germline CDR1 reads MNHEY; CDR2 reads SMNVEV (reference sequence). The CDR3 sequence is CASSLSRQPEETQYF. The CDR3 coding sequence is TGTGCCAGCAGTTTATCGAGGCAGCCAGAAGAGACCCAGTACTTC.

The chain is built from TRBV7-9 and TRBJ1-2; 7 bases line up with TRBD1. Trimming cost V 1 base and J 10 bases; bases outside gene matches: 12. CDR3 size: 15 residues. Germline CDR1 is SEHNR and CDR2 is FQNEAQ (reference sequence). This CDR3 reads CASSLGEPTGPPYTF. CDR3 nucleotides: TGTGCCAGCAGCTTAGGAGAACCGACAGGGCCCCCCTACACCTTC.

The J gene is TRBJ1-6, the V gene TRBV27; a possible D gene is TRBD1 (6 bases). The V gene's germline CDR1 is MNHEY and CDR2 SMNVEV (reference sequence). Between the trimmed V and J ends, which lost 3 bases and 7 bases, there was a span of 13 bases. The CDR3 is 15 residues long. CDR3 region: CASSFVRGANSPLHF. DNA of the CDR3: TGTGCCAGCAGTTTCGTCAGGGGAGCAAATTCACCCCTCCACTTT.

The chain is built from TRBV6-2 or TRBV6-3 and TRBJ2-6; possible D gene TRBD2, 6 bases. The CDR3 is made up of 16 amino acids. The V end lost 2 bases, the J end lost 3 bases, and 11 bases lay between the germline ends. CDR1 is MNHEY and CDR2 is SVGEGT in the germline V gene. This CDR3 is CASSYRLANGANVLTF. The CDR3 DNA sequence: TGTGCCAGCAGTTACAGGCTAGCGAATGGGGCCAACGTCCTGACTTTC.

The V call is TRBV7-9, the J call TRBJ1-3; maybe TRBD1 (6 bases). CDR3 length: 16 amino acids. Looked up from germline, CDR1 is SEHNR and CDR2 is FQNEAQ (reference sequence). Deletions cut 3 bases from V and 4 bases from J, with 16 bases between. The CDR3 DNA sequence: TGTGCCAGCAGCTTCCGGACAGAGGTGGTAGGAAACACCATATATTTT. This sequence encodes CASSFRTEVVGNTIYF.

CDR3 loop: CASRPVGTNEKLFF. The CDR3, as DNA: TGTGCCAGCAGGCCGGTTGGTACTAATGAAAAACTGTTTTTT. The chain has TRBV2 and TRBJ1-4; D gene uncertain. Trimming removed 6 bases at V and 2 bases at J, with 10 bases between. The germline V gene encodes CDR1 SNHLY and CDR2 FYNNEI. The length of the CDR3 is 14 residues.

The V gene is TRBV19, the J gene TRBJ1-4; D unclear. Germline CDR1 LNHDA, CDR2 SQIVND (reference sequence). The CDR3 totals 13 residues. The V end was cut by 3 bases, the J end by 8 bases, with 10 bases between. Written as DNA, the CDR3 is TGTGCCAGTAGTATCCATTTTGGGGAAAAACTGTTTTTT. Protein sequence: CASSIHFGEKLFF.